This T cell receptor (beta chain) derives from a study of blood T cell repertoires in COVID-19. In the original processing: Nucleated cell number was recorded as an estimate derived from reference gene primer amplification. Clones were sequenced by immunoSEQ multiplex PCR, and TCRdb holds only the in-frame ones, with some missing. The V and J calls and clone size are taken from that table; D and trimming were inferred from the DNA. This sample yields about 190,000 clones, of which around 84% are seen a single time; 15% to 20% belongs to the top ten. V lost 4 bases to trimming and J lost 10 bases; unmatched junction nucleotides: 14. CDR3 length equals 15 residues. Germline V gene sequence: CDR1 SGHRS, CDR2 YFSETQ.

The chain couples TRBV5-1 to TRBJ2-3, with TRBD2 identical over 8 bases. The sequenced material came from peripheral blood. The clonotype originates from a human donor in a cohort sampled during active COVID-19. The CDR3 protein is CASSAGTSHERPQYF. The CDR3 DNA follows: TGCGCCAGCAGCGCCGGGACTAGTCACGAACGGCCGCAGTATTTT.